This T cell receptor beta chain comes out of a study of cytomegalovirus exposure and HLA in healthy donors. Whole-study context: There were 350 to 400 genotyped donors. Of these, 75% to 90% fell in the genetic ancestry cluster associated with self-reported Caucasian donors.

Concerning this clone: Antigen: not known.

Trimming removed 0 bases from V and 2 bases from J, with 10 bases in between. The CDR3 consists of 14 residues. The germline gives CDR1 GTSNPN, CDR2 SVGIG (reference sequence). Primers for the PCR totalled 60 Vbeta and 13 Jbeta. Using immunoSEQ multiplex PCR, the repertoire was profiled, and TCRdb retains in-frame clones only, with some absent. The sample gives approximately 160,000 clones, over 70% of which show up once; 2.5% to 3.5% is in the top ten. The study, taken as a whole, reports: TCR beta chains numbering some 150 were designated cytomegalovirus-associated.

Sequenced material: PBMCs. This rearrangement joins TRBV30 to TRBJ2-5, with D possibly TRBD1 on 6 matching bases. This receptor was identified in a woman aged 45-59 years in good health and CMV-seropositive. In DNA form, the CDR3 reads TGTGCCTGGAGTGTGGGACATAGACAAGAGACCCAGTACTTC. As protein: CAWSVGHRQETQYF.